Described below is a single T cell receptor (beta chain) sequence and its context. Its antigen is still unknown. The germline V gene encodes CDR1 SGHTA and CDR2 FQGTGA. The CDR3 totals 18 residues. V lost 5 bases, J lost 4 bases, and 11 bases stayed unmatched. A minimum of 6 micrograms of total RNA was extracted per sample. The source of the sample is a study of blood T cells in healthy people across ages. Study results and limitations: A greater number of naive CD4+ cells and higher diversity distinguished long-lived donors from aged donors.

Together with a sample-barcoded 5' primer, a J-beta primer mix was included in a second PCR lasting about 7 to 12 cycles. Each of the cDNA molecules was tagged by a template-switch adaptor with 12 random nucleotides. MiXCR, applied by TCRdb to the 5' RACE reads, yields one record per CDR3 protein. Seen here are about 600,000 distinct CDR3 sequences, under 55% observed once, and the top ten hold just under 25%. The source is an older man in good health. Input material: blood. The chain joins TRBV7-3 to TRBJ2-3, with 14 bases lining up with TRBD2. CDR3 protein: CASSPPGLAGAGADTQYF. In DNA form, the CDR3 reads TGTGCCAGCAGCCCCCCGGGACTAGCGGGGGCGGGCGCAGATACGCAGTATTTT.